A single sample gave rise to the 22 T cell receptor beta chains below, sequenced in a study of blood T cell repertoires in COVID-19. TCRdb keeps only in-frame clones here, not all; method: immunoSEQ multiplex PCR. The table records 200,000 to 250,000 clones, 84% of them present only once. The sample consisted of peripheral blood. These receptors came from a woman aged 25 to 39 who had recovered from COVID-19.

The chain carries TRBV10-1 and TRBJ2-7; 7 nucleotides align to TRBD2. The CDR3 is made up of 13 amino acids. In germline, CDR1 is WNHNN, CDR2 SYGVQD (reference sequence). V shed 5 bases, J shed 9 bases, and the junction held 10 bases outside the gene matches. The CDR3 spells CASSSGLTIPQYF. The CDR3, as DNA: TGCGCCAGCAGTTCGGGACTAACCATCCCGCAGTACTTC.

This CDR3 reads CASSKVASDRGRHEQYF. The CDR3 DNA follows: TGTGCCAGCAGCAAAGTCGCTAGCGACAGGGGGCGCCACGAGCAGTACTTC. This chain connects TRBV21-1 to TRBJ2-7; no check of the table's D call, TRBD1, against the DNA was made. TRBV21-1 is a known pseudogene. This CDR3 has 17 residues.

The chain carries TRBV25-1 and TRBJ1-3, with 9 bases aligning to TRBD1. With V trimmed by 6 bases and J by 3 bases, 9 bases remained unmatched. The CDR3 extends over 16 amino acids. Germline CDR1 and CDR2: MGHDK and SYGVNS. The CDR3 sequence: CASSAPGTGIGNTIYF. CDR3 sequence (DNA): TGTGCCAGCAGCGCTCCCGGGACAGGGATTGGAAACACCATATATTTT.

The chain recombines TRBV14 with TRBJ1-2; unclear D gene. The CDR3 extends over 15 amino acids. Germline V gene data show CDR1 as SGHDN and CDR2 as FVKESK. The germline V and J ends were trimmed by 0 bases and 8 bases, with 16 bases remaining between them. The CDR3 DNA sequence: TGTGCCAGCAGCCAAGAAAGTCTTGGGCCCCAGGGCTACACCTTC. Translated: CASSQESLGPQGYTF.

The table lists this clone with a few counts. This rearrangement joins TRBV7-2 to TRBJ2-5; 7 bases map to TRBD1. There are 15 residues in the CDR3. The V gene end was trimmed by 2 bases and the J gene end by 0 bases; junction bases not matched to a gene: 3. Germline V CDR1 and CDR2: SGHTA, FQGNSA. CDR3 bases: TGTGCCAGCAGCTTAAGGGGACAGTACCAAGAGACCCAGTACTTC. Its protein is CASSLRGQYQETQYF.

The chain has TRBV5-1 and TRBJ2-5; TRBD1 agrees at 9 bases. CDR1 and CDR2 (germline): SGHRS, YFSETQ. V was clipped by 4 bases and J by 3 bases; unmatched bases: 4. This CDR3 spans 14 amino acids. This CDR3 is CASSPRTGEETQYF. The CDR3 DNA reads as TGCGCCAGCAGCCCCCGGACAGGGGAAGAGACCCAGTACTTC. Using reference TRBV5-1 and TRBJ2-5 for the parts outside the CDR3, the full variable domain is KAGVTQTPRYLIKTRGQQVTLSCSPISGHRSVSWYQQTPGQGLQFLFEYFSETQRNKGNFPGRFSGRQFSNSRSEMNVSTLELGDSALYLCASSPRTGEETQYFGPGTRLLVL.

The chain joins TRBV14 to TRBJ2-1; 7 bases are shared with TRBD2. Trimming at V came to 4 bases and at J to 7 bases, leaving 7 bases not matched to a gene. Germline loops: CDR1 SGHDN, CDR2 FVKESK. The CDR3 is 14 residues long. CDR3 region: CASSLVLARNEQFF. The CDR3 region has the DNA TGTGCCAGCAGCCTCGTACTAGCGAGAAATGAGCAGTTCTTC.

The chain has TRBV7-9 and TRBJ2-7, with TRBD2 identical over 14 bases. CDR3 length: 19 amino acids. Germline V gene sequence: CDR1 SEHNR, CDR2 FQNEAQ (reference sequence). J was trimmed by 0 bases and V by 0 bases; bases with no gene match: 7. The CDR3 DNA reads as TGTGCCAGCAGCTTAGCTATTGGACTAGCGGGAGGTAGCTCCTACGAGCAGTACTTC. It translates to CASSLAIGLAGGSSYEQYF.

The V call is TRBV5-1, the J call TRBJ1-1, with TRBD1 matching 7 bases. Looked up from germline, CDR1 is SGHRS and CDR2 is YFSETQ. This CDR3 comprises 14 residues. V lost 2 bases and J lost 3; bases outside the gene matches: 4. In nucleotides, the CDR3 is TGCGCCAGCAGCTTTGGCAGGGGGGACACTGAAGCTTTCTTT. This codes for CASSFGRGDTEAFF.

V and J are TRBV28 and TRBJ2-7; D is possibly TRBD2 (5 bases). The CDR3 has 16 residues. CDR1 is MDHEN and CDR2 is SYDVKM in the germline V gene. Between the trimmed V and J ends, which lost 3 bases and 0 bases, there was a span of 15 bases. CDR3 coding DNA: TGTGCCAGCAGTTTCGCTCCGGACTCGAGCTCCTACGAGCAGTACTTC. Protein: CASSFAPDSSSYEQYF.

The chain joins TRBV9 to TRBJ2-1; weak D call: TRBD2 (6 bases). This CDR3 spans 15 amino acids. The germline gives CDR1 SGDLS, CDR2 YYNGEE. The V end lost 4 bases, the J end lost 9 bases, and 20 bases lay between the germline ends. In DNA form, the CDR3 reads TGTGCCAGCAGCCCAACCGGGACTCCAGGCGCTGAGCAGTTCTTC. Translation: CASSPTGTPGAEQFF.

This clone was picked up one time. The chain links TRBV5-4 to TRBJ1-2; D is ambiguous. Germline CDR1 SGHNT, CDR2 YYREEE (reference sequence). V was clipped by 0 bases and J by 1 base, with 7 bases between them. The CDR3 is 14 amino acids. The CDR3 DNA is TGTGCCAGCAGCTTGGGACTGGATAACTATGGCTACACCTTC. This codes for CASSLGLDNYGYTF.

This clone was recorded a few times. This sequence joins TRBV5-4 and TRBJ2-5; 9 positions match TRBD1. There are 16 residues in the CDR3. CDR1 is SGHNT and CDR2 is YYREEE in the germline V gene (reference sequence). With 3 bases clipped from V and 5 bases from J, the junction kept 11 bases outside the gene matches. The chain's CDR3 is CASSWTQGATGETQYF. The DNA of the CDR3 is TGTGCCAGCAGCTGGACACAGGGGGCGACAGGGGAGACCCAGTACTTC.

This chain uses TRBV5-5 with TRBJ2-1; no definite D call. From germline, CDR1 is SGHKS and CDR2 YYEKEE (reference sequence). Trimming shortened V by 2 bases and J by 4 bases, and 10 bases separated the two germline ends. The CDR3 sequence is 14 residues long. In DNA form, the CDR3 reads TGTGCCAGCAGCTTTAAGGAGCTTTACAATGAGCAGTTCTTC. Amino acid sequence: CASSFKELYNEQFF.

The CDR3 loop reads CASSLGTGSDYGYTF. The CDR3 coding sequence is TGTGCCAGCAGTTTAGGGACAGGTTCAGACTATGGCTACACCTTC. The V and J genes are TRBV28 and TRBJ1-2; 8 positions match TRBD1. The CDR3 extends over 15 amino acids. CDR1 MDHEN and CDR2 SYDVKM come from the germline V gene. V lost 2 bases and J lost 3; bases outside the gene matches: 5.

The chain combines TRBV6-5 with TRBJ1-6, with 7 nucleotides matching TRBD1. V shed 4 bases, J shed 14 bases, and the junction held 11 bases outside the gene matches. The CDR3 spans 14 residues. The germline V gene encodes CDR1 MNHEY and CDR2 SVGAGI. The CDR3: CASSSGGQEVTLHF. The CDR3 nucleotides are TGTGCCAGCAGTTCCGGTGGACAGGAGGTTACCCTCCACTTT.

This clone was counted between two and nine times. CDR3: CASSGGNEQFF. CDR3 nucleotide sequence: TGCGCCAGCAGCGGAGGGAATGAGCAGTTCTTC. The chain joins TRBV5-1 to TRBJ2-1, with D tentatively TRBD2 (6 bases). The CDR3 has 11 amino acids. V shed 4 bases and J shed 7 bases, with 6 bases lying between them. Germline CDR1 and CDR2: SGHRS and YFSETQ.

V and J are TRBV18 and TRBJ1-1; 8 bases match TRBD1. The J segment lost 6 bases and the V segment lost 3 bases, leaving 12 bases of the junction unmatched. CDR1 is KGHSH and CDR2 is LQKENI in the germline V gene. CDR3 length: 16 amino acids. CDR3 amino acids: CASSPPEWQGAPEAFF. In DNA form, the CDR3 reads TGTGCCAGCTCACCCCCGGAGTGGCAGGGGGCACCTGAAGCTTTCTTT.

The V gene is TRBV7-3, the J gene TRBJ2-1; D call uncertain. With 5 bases removed from V and 0 bases from J, the gap between germline ends came to 14 bases. CDR3 size: 16 residues. Germline CDR1 and CDR2: SGHTA and FQGTGA. CDR3 residues: CASSPNLMSSYNEQFF. CDR3 DNA sequence: TGTGCCAGCAGCCCGAACTTAATGAGCTCCTACAATGAGCAGTTCTTC.

The chain recombines TRBV27 with TRBJ2-2; D call uncertain. CDR1 is MNHEY and CDR2 is SMNVEV in the germline V gene (reference sequence). V lost 2 bases, J lost 0 bases, and 7 bases lay in between. This CDR3 region has 15 residues. The CDR3 DNA reads TGTGCCAGCAGTTTAAGCCCGACGAACACCGGGGAGCTGTTTTTT. It yields the protein CASSLSPTNTGELFF.

The gene calls are TRBV28 and TRBJ1-6, with D possibly matching TRBD1 (5 bases). This CDR3 contains 16 residues. Germline-derived CDR1 and CDR2 are MDHEN and SYDVKM. Trimming shortened V by 7 bases and J by 6 bases, and 19 bases separated the two germline ends. The CDR3 loop is CASILGTTGGNSPLHF. As DNA, the CDR3 is TGTGCCAGCATCCTGGGGACTACAGGTGGTAATTCACCCCTCCACTTT.

The chain has TRBV9 and TRBJ2-5; D is perhaps TRBD1 (5 bases). V lost 3 bases and J 1 base, leaving 16 bases between the germline ends. Germline V CDR1 and CDR2: SGDLS, YYNGEE. The CDR3 has 16 residues. For the CDR3, the DNA is TGTGCCAGCAGCGCGACAGAGCTTTTTTTCCAAGAGACCCAGTACTTC. This codes for CASSATELFFQETQYF. The variable domain in full, completed from reference TRBV9 and TRBJ2-5, reads DSGVTQTPKHLITATGQRVTLRCSPRSGDLSVYWYQQSLDQGLQFLIQYYNGEERAKGNILERFSAQQFPDLHSELNLSSLELGDSALYFCASSATELFFQETQYFGPGTRLLVL.